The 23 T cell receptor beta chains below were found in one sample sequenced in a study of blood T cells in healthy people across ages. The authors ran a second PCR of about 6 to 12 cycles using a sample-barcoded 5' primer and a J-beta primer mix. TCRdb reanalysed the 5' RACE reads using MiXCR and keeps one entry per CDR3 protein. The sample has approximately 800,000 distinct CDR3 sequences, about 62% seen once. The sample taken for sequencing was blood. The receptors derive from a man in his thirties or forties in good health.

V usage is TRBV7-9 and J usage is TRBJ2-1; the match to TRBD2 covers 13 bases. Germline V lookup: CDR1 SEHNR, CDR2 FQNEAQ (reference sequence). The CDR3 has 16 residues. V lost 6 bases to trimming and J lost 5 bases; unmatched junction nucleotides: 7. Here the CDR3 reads CASRVGTSGENNEQFF. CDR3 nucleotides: TGTGCCAGCAGGGTGGGGACTAGCGGGGAGAACAATGAGCAGTTCTTC.

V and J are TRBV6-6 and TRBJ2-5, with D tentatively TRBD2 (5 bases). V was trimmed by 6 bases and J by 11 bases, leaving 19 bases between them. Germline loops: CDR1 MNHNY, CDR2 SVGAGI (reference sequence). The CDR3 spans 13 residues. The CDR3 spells CASRLDLAGEQYF. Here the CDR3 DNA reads TGTGCCAGCAGGCTGGATCTAGCTGGGGAGCAGTACTTC.

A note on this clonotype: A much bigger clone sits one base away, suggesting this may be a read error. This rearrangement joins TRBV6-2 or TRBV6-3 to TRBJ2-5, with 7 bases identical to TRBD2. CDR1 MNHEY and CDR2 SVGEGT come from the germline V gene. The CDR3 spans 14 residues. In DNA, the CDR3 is TGTGTCAGCAGAAAGGGACTACGGGAAGAGACCCAGTACTTC. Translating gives CVSRKGLREETQYF.

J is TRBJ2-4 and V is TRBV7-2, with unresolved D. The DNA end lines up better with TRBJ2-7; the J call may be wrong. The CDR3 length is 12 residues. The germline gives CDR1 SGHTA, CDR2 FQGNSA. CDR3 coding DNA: TGTGCCAGCAGCTTAGTAGAAAACGAGCAGTACTTC. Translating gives CASSLVENEQYF.

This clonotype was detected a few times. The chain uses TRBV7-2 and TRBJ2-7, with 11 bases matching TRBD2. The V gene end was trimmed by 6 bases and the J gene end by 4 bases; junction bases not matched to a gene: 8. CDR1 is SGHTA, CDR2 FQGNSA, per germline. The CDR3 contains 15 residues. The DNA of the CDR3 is TGTGCCAGCAGAACCGGGACTAGCGGTGAATACGAGCAGTACTTC. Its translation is CASRTGTSGEYEQYF.

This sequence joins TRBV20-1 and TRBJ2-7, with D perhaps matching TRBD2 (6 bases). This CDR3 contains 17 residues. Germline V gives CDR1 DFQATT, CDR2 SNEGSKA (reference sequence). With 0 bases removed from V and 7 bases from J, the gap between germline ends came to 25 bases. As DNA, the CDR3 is TGCAGTGCTAGAGATGCATTGGGGGGTACCTCCTACAATGAGCAGTACTTC. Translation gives CSARDALGGTSYNEQYF.

The CDR3 sequence: CSAREAGIYEQYF. As DNA, the CDR3 is TGCAGTGCTAGAGAGGCAGGGATCTACGAGCAGTACTTC. This rearrangement joins TRBV20-1 to TRBJ2-7, with D perhaps matching TRBD1 (5 bases). Germline V gene lookup returns CDR1 DFQATT and CDR2 SNEGSKA (reference sequence). Trimming pared 0 bases from V and 3 bases from J, leaving 9 bases between. CDR3 length: 13 residues.

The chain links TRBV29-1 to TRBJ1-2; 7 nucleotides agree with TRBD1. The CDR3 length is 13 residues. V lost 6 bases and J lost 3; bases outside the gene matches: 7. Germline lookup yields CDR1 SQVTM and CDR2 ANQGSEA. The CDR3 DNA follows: TGCAGCGTGTCACAGGGGAATGACTATGGCTACACCTTC. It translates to CSVSQGNDYGYTF.

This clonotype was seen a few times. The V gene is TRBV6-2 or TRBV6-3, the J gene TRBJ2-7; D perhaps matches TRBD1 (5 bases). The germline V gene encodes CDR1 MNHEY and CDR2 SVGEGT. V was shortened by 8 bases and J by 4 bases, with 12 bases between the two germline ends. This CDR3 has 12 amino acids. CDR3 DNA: TGTGCCAGCGCCCAGCAGGGATACGAGCAGTACTTC. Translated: CASAQQGYEQYF.

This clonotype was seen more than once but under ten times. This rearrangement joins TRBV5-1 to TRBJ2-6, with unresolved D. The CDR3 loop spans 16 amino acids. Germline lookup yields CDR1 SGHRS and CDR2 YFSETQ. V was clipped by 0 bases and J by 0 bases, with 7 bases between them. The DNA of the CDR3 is TGCGCCAGCAGCTTGGAACGGAGCTCTGGGGCCAACGTCCTGACTTTC. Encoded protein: CASSLERSSGANVLTF. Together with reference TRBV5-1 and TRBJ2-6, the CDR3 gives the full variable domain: KAGVTQTPRYLIKTRGQQVTLSCSPISGHRSVSWYQQTPGQGLQFLFEYFSETQRNKGNFPGRFSGRQFSNSRSEMNVSTLELGDSALYLCASSLERSSGANVLTFGAGSRLTVL.

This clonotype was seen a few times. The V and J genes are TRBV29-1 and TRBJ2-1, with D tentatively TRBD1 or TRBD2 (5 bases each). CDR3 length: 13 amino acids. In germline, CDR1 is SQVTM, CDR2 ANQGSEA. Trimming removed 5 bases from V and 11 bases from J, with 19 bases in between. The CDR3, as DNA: TGCAGCGTTCGCCCGGACTGGGGGAATCAGCAGTTCTTC. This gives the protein CSVRPDWGNQQFF.

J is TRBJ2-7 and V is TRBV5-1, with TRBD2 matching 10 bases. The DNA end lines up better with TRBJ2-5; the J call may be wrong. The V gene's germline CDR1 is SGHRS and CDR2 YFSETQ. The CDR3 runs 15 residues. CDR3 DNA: TGCGCCAGCAGCTTCACTAGCGGGGAAACGGAGACCCAGTACTTC. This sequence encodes CASSFTSGETETQYF.

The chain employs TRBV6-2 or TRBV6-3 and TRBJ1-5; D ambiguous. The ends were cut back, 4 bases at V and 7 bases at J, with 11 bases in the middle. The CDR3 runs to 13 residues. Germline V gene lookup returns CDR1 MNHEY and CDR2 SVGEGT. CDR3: CASSFGGRQPQHF. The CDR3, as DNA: TGTGCCAGCAGTTTTGGCGGGAGGCAGCCCCAGCATTTT.

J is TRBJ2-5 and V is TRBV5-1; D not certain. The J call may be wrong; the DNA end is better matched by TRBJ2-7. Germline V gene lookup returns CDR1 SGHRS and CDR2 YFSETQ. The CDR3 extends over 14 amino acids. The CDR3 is CASSFSDGIDEQYF. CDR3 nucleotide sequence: TGCGCCAGCAGCTTCTCGGATGGGATCGACGAGCAGTACTTC.

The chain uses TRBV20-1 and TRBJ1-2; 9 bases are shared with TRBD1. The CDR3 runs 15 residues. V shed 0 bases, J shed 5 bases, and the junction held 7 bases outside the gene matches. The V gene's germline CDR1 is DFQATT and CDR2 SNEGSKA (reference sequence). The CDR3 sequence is CSARDWDRVGYGYTF. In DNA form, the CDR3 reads TGCAGTGCTAGAGATTGGGACAGGGTGGGATATGGCTACACCTTC.

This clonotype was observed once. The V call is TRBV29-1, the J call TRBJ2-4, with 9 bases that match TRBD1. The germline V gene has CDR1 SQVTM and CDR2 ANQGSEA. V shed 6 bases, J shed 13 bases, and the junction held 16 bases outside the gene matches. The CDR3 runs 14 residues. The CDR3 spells CSVSGTGRIDGQYF. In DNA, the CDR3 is TGCAGCGTATCCGGGACAGGGAGAATCGACGGGCAGTACTTC.

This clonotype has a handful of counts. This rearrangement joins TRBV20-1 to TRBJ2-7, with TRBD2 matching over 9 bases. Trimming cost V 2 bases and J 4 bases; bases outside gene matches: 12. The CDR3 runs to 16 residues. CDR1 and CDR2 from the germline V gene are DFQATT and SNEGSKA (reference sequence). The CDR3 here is CSARSPRAGGAYEQYF. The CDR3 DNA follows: TGCAGTGCTAGATCCCCACGAGCGGGGGGCGCTTACGAGCAGTACTTC.

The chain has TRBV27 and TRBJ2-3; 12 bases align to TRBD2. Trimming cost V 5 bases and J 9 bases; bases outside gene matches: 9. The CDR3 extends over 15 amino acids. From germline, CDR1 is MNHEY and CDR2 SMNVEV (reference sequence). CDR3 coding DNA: TGTGCCAGCAGTCTGATGACTAGCGGGGGTAGGACGCAGTATTTT. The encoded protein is CASSLMTSGGRTQYF.

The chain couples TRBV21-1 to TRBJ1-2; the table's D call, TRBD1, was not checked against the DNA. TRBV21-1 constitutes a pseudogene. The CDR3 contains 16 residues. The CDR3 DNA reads TGTGCCAGCAGCAAAGCAGGCGAGACAGGGGATTATGGCTACACCTTC. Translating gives CASSKAGETGDYGYTF.

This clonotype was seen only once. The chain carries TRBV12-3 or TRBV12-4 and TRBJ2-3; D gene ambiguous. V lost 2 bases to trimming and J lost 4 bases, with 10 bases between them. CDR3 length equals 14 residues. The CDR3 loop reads CASSLTESADTQYF. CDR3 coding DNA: TGTGCCAGCAGTTTAACCGAGTCCGCAGATACGCAGTATTTT.

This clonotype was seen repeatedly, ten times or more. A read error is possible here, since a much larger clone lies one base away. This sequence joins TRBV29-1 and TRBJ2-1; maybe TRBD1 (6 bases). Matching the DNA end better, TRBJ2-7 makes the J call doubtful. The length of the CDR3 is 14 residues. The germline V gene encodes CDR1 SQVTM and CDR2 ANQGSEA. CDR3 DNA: TGCAGCGTCCAGGGGTTCGGGGTCTACAATGAGCAGTACTTC. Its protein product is CSVQGFGVYNEQYF.

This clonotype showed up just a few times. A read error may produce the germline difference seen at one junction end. Written as DNA, the CDR3 is TGTGCCAGCAGCGTAGGAAACAGAGCCTACGAGCAGTATTTC. Protein sequence: CASSVGNRAYEQYF. The genes are TRBV9 and TRBJ2-7, with no clear D. The V gene's germline CDR1 is SGDLS and CDR2 YYNGEE. The CDR3 is 14 residues long.

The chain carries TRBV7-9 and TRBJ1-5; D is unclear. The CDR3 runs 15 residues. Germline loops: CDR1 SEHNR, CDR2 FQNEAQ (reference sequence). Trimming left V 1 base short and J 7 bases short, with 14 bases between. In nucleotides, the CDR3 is TGTGCCAGCAGCTTAGGGGCAGCTACGATCCAGCCCCAGCATTTT. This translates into CASSLGAATIQPQHF.